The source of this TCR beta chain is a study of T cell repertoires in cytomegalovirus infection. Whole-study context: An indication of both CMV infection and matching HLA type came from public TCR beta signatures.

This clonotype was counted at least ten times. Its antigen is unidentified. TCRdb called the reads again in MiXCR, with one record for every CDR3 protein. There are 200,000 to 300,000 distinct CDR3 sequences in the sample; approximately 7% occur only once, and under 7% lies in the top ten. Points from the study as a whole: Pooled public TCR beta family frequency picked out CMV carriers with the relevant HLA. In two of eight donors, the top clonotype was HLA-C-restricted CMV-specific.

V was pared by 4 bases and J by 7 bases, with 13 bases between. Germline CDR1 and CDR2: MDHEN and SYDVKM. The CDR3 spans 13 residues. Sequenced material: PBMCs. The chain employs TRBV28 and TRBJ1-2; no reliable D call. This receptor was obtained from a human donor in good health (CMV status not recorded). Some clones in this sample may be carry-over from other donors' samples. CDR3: CASSSPPRPGYTF. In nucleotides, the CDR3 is TGTGCCAGCAGTTCCCCGCCGCGCCCTGGCTACACCTTC.